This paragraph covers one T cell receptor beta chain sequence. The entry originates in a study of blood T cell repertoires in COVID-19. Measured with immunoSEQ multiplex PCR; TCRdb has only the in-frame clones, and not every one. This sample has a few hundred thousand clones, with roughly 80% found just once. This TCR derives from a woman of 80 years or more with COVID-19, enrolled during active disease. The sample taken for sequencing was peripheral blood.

The CDR3 DNA sequence: TGTGCCAGCAGTGATCAGGGGAACACTGAAGCTTTCTTT. Translation: CASSDQGNTEAFF. The V gene is TRBV2, the J gene TRBJ1-1; tentative D call: TRBD1 (5 bases). The CDR3 is made up of 13 amino acids. Deletions cut 3 bases from V and 1 base from J, with 6 bases between. The germline V gene encodes CDR1 SNHLY and CDR2 FYNNEI.